This TCR beta chain comes out of a study of shared clonotypes between healthy human individuals. Clones were sequenced by immunoSEQ multiplex PCR, and TCRdb holds only the in-frame ones, with some missing. The data contain about 2,100,000 clones, roughly 91% of them singletons. Naive CD8 isolation took CD45RO-negative cells positively selected for CCR7 and excluded terminally differentiated effector memory CD45RA+ cells. This CDR3 comprises 17 residues. CDR1 and CDR2 (germline): KGHSH, LQKENI. Between the trimmed V and J ends, which lost 3 bases and 2 bases, there was a span of 19 bases. This clone has just one count.

The TCR was taken from a man aged 18 to 30 in good health. Some clones in this sample may be carry-over from other donors' samples. Sequencing was carried out using naive CD8+ T cells from PBMCs. The rearrangement links TRBV18 to TRBJ1-2; D is possibly TRBD1 (6 bases). The chain's CDR3 is CASSPTLGALGNYGYTF. The CDR3 DNA sequence: TGTGCCAGCTCACCTACATTGGGGGCGCTTGGGAACTATGGCTACACCTTC.